This TCR beta chain was sequenced during a study of T cells in women clearing cervical HPV infection. Study overall: Cases: HPV16-related CIN3 or worse on histology, 2 invasive cancers. HLA type could not be excluded as a confounder. Study findings and constraints: CIN3+ cases had significantly higher TCR richness than controls; evenness did not differ. Associations may precede or follow infection; HPV-specific or memory T cells were not isolated.

The V end lost 4 bases, the J end lost 4 bases, and 12 bases lay between the germline ends. Germline CDR1 reads KGHDR; CDR2 reads SFDVKD. This CDR3 contains 14 residues. Assay: immunoSEQ multiplex PCR; the TCRdb copy retains only in-frame clones and omits some. The sample totals 40,000 or so clones. Turning to this clone: Its antigen is as yet unknown. With the read ending 3 residues before the CDR3 end, the germline J gene is used to fill in that end.

The chain uses TRBV24-1 and TRBJ2-5, with D perhaps matching TRBD1 (6 bases). The sample was blood buffy coat. This receptor was identified in a woman between 18 and 69 years old with a cervical HPV16 infection that either progressed to CIN3+ or cleared (not recorded which). The CDR3: CATSDGQSGETQYF. The part of the CDR3 DNA that was read is TGTGCCACCAGTGACGGACAGAGTGGAGAGACC.